The 23 T cell receptor beta chains below all came from one sample that was sequenced in a study of blood T cell repertoires in COVID-19. Data came from immunoSEQ multiplex PCR; TCRdb stores just in-frame clones and leaves some out. The sample lists 25,000 to 35,000 clones, roughly four fifths seen once, with about 42% in the top ten. Sequenced: peripheral blood. The source is a woman aged 80 or older with acute or convalescent COVID-19.

CDR3 sequence (DNA): TGTGCCAGTACAATTCAGGGGAAGAGGGGGGAGCTGTTTTTT. Amino acid sequence: CASTIQGKRGELFF. V usage is TRBV19 and J usage is TRBJ2-2, with D possibly being TRBD1 (6 bases). Trimming removed 7 bases from V and 8 bases from J, with 17 bases in between. Germline V gene lookup returns CDR1 LNHDA and CDR2 SQIVND (reference sequence). The CDR3 extends over 14 amino acids.

DNA for the CDR3: TGTGCCAGCAGTTTGCCAAGCGGGCGCTCCTACAATGAGCAGTTCTTC. This sequence encodes CASSLPSGRSYNEQFF. This chain connects TRBV27 to TRBJ2-1; D perhaps matches TRBD2 (6 bases). CDR1 and CDR2 (germline): MNHEY, SMNVEV (reference sequence). Trimming stripped 3 bases from V and 0 bases from J, with 12 bases between. The CDR3 length is 16 residues.

The chain links TRBV10-3 to TRBJ2-3; D is perhaps TRBD1 (6 bases). Germline V CDR1 and CDR2: ENHRY, SYGVKD. This CDR3 comprises 14 residues. The V gene lost 6 bases and the J gene lost 2 bases, with 12 bases spanning the gap. The CDR3 coding sequence is TGTGCCATCAGGGGGGACAAAAACACAGATACGCAGTATTTT. This sequence encodes CAIRGDKNTDTQYF.

This clone appeared a single time. V is TRBV5-1 and J is TRBJ2-1, with 7 nucleotides matching TRBD1. The V gene's germline CDR1 is SGHRS and CDR2 YFSETQ. J gave up 8 bases and V 4 bases, and 12 bases lay outside the gene matches. This CDR3 has 15 residues. The CDR3 spells CASSPNRGPDYEQFF. The DNA for the CDR3 is TGCGCCAGCAGCCCGAACAGGGGACCTGACTATGAGCAGTTCTTC.

This rearrangement joins TRBV7-2 to TRBJ1-4; tentatively, D is TRBD1 (6 bases). V lost 1 base and J lost 2, with 8 bases in between. The length of the CDR3 is 15 residues. Germline CDR1 SGHTA, CDR2 FQGNSA. CDR3 sequence (DNA): TGTGCCAGCAGCTTAGTACAGGGTACTAATGAAAAACTGTTTTTT. Translating it yields CASSLVQGTNEKLFF.

The J gene is TRBJ2-5, the V gene TRBV11-2; 9 nucleotides match TRBD1. The length of the CDR3 is 16 residues. Germline V CDR1 and CDR2: SGHAT, FQNNGV. With V trimmed by 0 bases and J by 5 bases, 7 bases remained unmatched. CDR3 amino acids: CASSLDIDRGMETQYF. The CDR3 nucleotides are TGTGCCAGCAGCTTAGATATCGACAGGGGGATGGAGACCCAGTACTTC.

The chain uses TRBV6-5 and TRBJ1-5; TRBD1 matches at 10 bases. The CDR3 consists of 16 residues. CDR1 and CDR2 (germline): MNHEY, SVGAGI. Trimming removed 4 bases from V and 6 bases from J; junction bases left unmatched: 9. CDR3 region: CASSSGTGVSSQPQHF. In DNA, the CDR3 is TGTGCCAGCAGTTCAGGGACAGGGGTTTCTAGTCAGCCCCAGCATTTT.

V gene TRBV27 combines with J gene TRBJ2-1; TRBD2 agrees at 11 bases. Germline trimming cut 5 bases from V and 4 bases from J; bases unmatched to any gene: 4. Germline assignment: CDR1 MNHEY and CDR2 SMNVEV (reference sequence). This CDR3 comprises 15 residues. CDR3 sequence reads: CASSATSGSYNEQFF. As DNA, the CDR3 is TGTGCCAGCAGTGCTACTAGCGGGAGTTACAATGAGCAGTTCTTC.

This chain joins TRBV6-5 and TRBJ1-5; 7 bases are shared with TRBD1. The germline CDR1 and CDR2 sequences are MNHEY and SVGAGI. The CDR3 extends over 13 amino acids. V was clipped by 5 bases and J by 8 bases; unmatched bases: 6. CDR3 sequence: CASSRDSWEPQHF. CDR3 DNA sequence: TGTGCCAGCAGTCGGGACAGTTGGGAGCCCCAGCATTTT.

The chain uses TRBV7-9 and TRBJ1-1, with D tentatively TRBD1 (5 bases). There are 17 residues in the CDR3. The V gene's germline CDR1 is SEHNR and CDR2 FQNEAQ (reference sequence). The ends were cut back, 1 base at V and 0 bases at J, with 15 bases in the middle. Here the CDR3 reads CASSLDGGRRVNTEAFF. In DNA, the CDR3 is TGTGCCAGCAGCTTAGATGGGGGGAGAAGGGTGAACACTGAAGCTTTCTTT.

The genes are TRBV5-1 and TRBJ2-5; D unclear. V was trimmed by 4 bases and J by 5 bases, leaving 12 bases between them. Germline V gene sequence: CDR1 SGHRS, CDR2 YFSETQ. CDR3 length equals 13 residues. CDR3 amino acids: CASSTDIRETQYF. The CDR3 coding sequence is TGCGCCAGCAGCACTGACATCCGGGAGACCCAGTACTTC.

This clone came up once. V and J are TRBV4-2 and TRBJ2-4, with 11 positions matching TRBD2. J gave up 6 bases and V 0 bases, and 10 bases lay outside the gene matches. Germline loops: CDR1 LGHNA, CDR2 YNFKEQ. This CDR3 has 18 amino acids. CDR3 sequence reads: CASSQETASGGSGNIQYF. In DNA, the CDR3 is TGTGCCAGCAGCCAAGAGACGGCTAGCGGGGGGTCAGGAAACATTCAGTACTTC.

This rearrangement joins TRBV28 to TRBJ1-2; the match to TRBD1 covers 10 bases. This CDR3 has 16 amino acids. The V gene end was trimmed by 5 bases and the J gene end by 4 bases; junction bases not matched to a gene: 10. Looked up from germline, CDR1 is MDHEN and CDR2 is SYDVKM. The CDR3 region is CASSPAGTGDTYGYTF. The CDR3 bases are TGTGCCAGCAGTCCGGCAGGGACAGGGGATACCTATGGCTACACCTTC.

This clone was observed a single time. This sequence joins TRBV5-4 and TRBJ1-2, with a possible D match to TRBD1 (5 bases). The CDR3 extends over 15 amino acids. Deletions cut 3 bases from V and 0 bases from J, with 12 bases between. The germline V gene has CDR1 SGHNT and CDR2 YYREEE (reference sequence). The DNA for the CDR3 is TGTGCCAGCAGCTCGGGACTCACCCCTAACTATGGCTACACCTTC. It encodes CASSSGLTPNYGYTF.

This chain uses TRBV4-1 with TRBJ2-3; 11 nucleotides match TRBD2. V trimming: 3 bases; J trimming: 6 bases; junction bases outside the gene matches: 8. CDR3 length: 16 residues. Germline values: CDR1 MGHRA, CDR2 YSYEKL. The DNA of the CDR3 is TGCGCCAGCAGCCACCGGGGTAGCGGGGGGGAGGATACGCAGTATTTT. Its protein product is CASSHRGSGGEDTQYF.

V and J are TRBV11-2 and TRBJ2-3; the D gene is possibly TRBD2 (5 bases). Germline V CDR1 and CDR2: SGHAT, FQNNGV. The CDR3 is 13 residues long. Trimming stripped 2 bases from V and 3 bases from J, with 6 bases between. The CDR3 loop reads CASSLRETDTQYF. The CDR3 DNA follows: TGTGCCAGCAGCTTAAGGGAGACAGATACGCAGTATTTT.

The chain carries TRBV20-1 and TRBJ2-7, with 7 bases identical to TRBD2. Trimming cost V 3 bases and J 7 bases; bases outside gene matches: 12. The CDR3 extends over 14 amino acids. The germline gives CDR1 DFQATT, CDR2 SNEGSKA (reference sequence). The chain's CDR3 is CSASAGASFGEQYF. CDR3 nucleotides: TGCAGTGCTAGTGCGGGAGCCAGTTTCGGGGAGCAGTACTTC.

V usage is TRBV2 and J usage is TRBJ1-2, with 7 bases fitting TRBD1. Losses at the gene ends were 4 bases for V and 5 bases for J; bases not matched to a gene: 10. CDR1 and CDR2 from the germline V gene are SNHLY and FYNNEI. This CDR3 has 15 residues. CDR3 amino acids: CASSGNRGGEYGYTF. For the CDR3, the DNA is TGTGCCAGCAGTGGCAACAGGGGAGGAGAGTATGGCTACACCTTC. Full variable domain (outside the CDR3, taken from reference TRBV2 and TRBJ1-2): EPEVTQTPSHQVTQMGQEVILRCVPISNHLYFYWYRQILGQKVEFLVSFYNNEISEKSEIFDDQFSVERPDGSNFTLKIRSTKLEDSAMYFCASSGNRGGEYGYTFGSGTRLTVV.

This clone is hyperexpanded in the sample. V is TRBV9 and J is TRBJ2-7; D might be TRBD1 (6 bases). This CDR3 contains 17 residues. CDR1 and CDR2 from the germline V gene are SGDLS and YYNGEE. Trimming removed 4 bases at V and 4 bases at J, with 24 bases between. The CDR3 region is CASSPGQSSNPRYEQYF. CDR3 nucleotides: TGTGCCAGCAGCCCCGGACAGAGCTCAAACCCCCGATACGAGCAGTACTTC. Based on the CDR3 plus reference TRBV9 and TRBJ2-7, the full variable domain is DSGVTQTPKHLITATGQRVTLRCSPRSGDLSVYWYQQSLDQGLQFLIQYYNGEERAKGNILERFSAQQFPDLHSELNLSSLELGDSALYFCASSPGQSSNPRYEQYFGPGTRLTVT.

This clone was recorded a few times. This chain uses TRBV18 with TRBJ2-2; 8 nucleotides match TRBD1. The germline gives CDR1 KGHSH, CDR2 LQKENI. V was clipped by 2 bases and J by 0 bases; unmatched bases: 5. CDR3 length equals 17 residues. CDR3 in DNA: TGTGCCAGCTCACCAGGGCCAGGGGGCTCGAACACCGGGGAGCTGTTTTTT. This codes for CASSPGPGGSNTGELFF.

The V gene is TRBV2, the J gene TRBJ2-1; 13 bases are a match to TRBD2. V dropped 8 bases and J dropped 7; count of bases not matched to a gene: 14. Per germline, CDR1 SNHLY and CDR2 FYNNEI. CDR3 size: 17 residues. The CDR3: CASLVSRGLAGVNEQFF. Written as DNA, the CDR3 is TGTGCCAGCTTGGTTAGTAGAGGACTAGCGGGAGTTAATGAGCAGTTCTTC.

The V call is TRBV14, the J call TRBJ2-5; TRBD2 aligns across 13 bases. The V gene end was trimmed by 4 bases and the J gene end by 9 bases; junction bases not matched to a gene: 14. Germline V CDR1 and CDR2: SGHDN, FVKESK. This CDR3 is built from 17 residues. CDR3 nucleotide sequence: TGTGCCAGCAGCCCCGGACTAGCGGGGGTAAACTGCTGGGCCCAGTACTTC. Residues: CASSPGLAGVNCWAQYF.

The chain is built from TRBV5-1 and TRBJ1-3, with 9 positions matching TRBD1. With V trimmed by 3 bases and J by 1 base, 8 bases remained unmatched. This CDR3 comprises 17 residues. Germline assignment: CDR1 SGHRS and CDR2 YFSETQ. The CDR3 reads CASSSGTGPPSGNTIYF. CDR3 in DNA: TGCGCCAGCAGCTCCGGGACAGGGCCTCCTTCTGGAAACACCATATATTTT.